The 15 T cell receptor beta chains given below trace back to one sample, sequenced in a study of blood T cells in healthy people across ages. A sample-barcoded 5' primer and a J-beta primer mix were used in a second PCR of roughly 7 to 12 cycles. TCRdb re-called the 5' RACE reads with MiXCR, one entry per CDR3 protein. The table records more than 650,000 distinct CDR3 sequences, about a fifth of them present only once. Sequenced sample: blood. The receptors shown here come from a man aged 70-80 years in good health.

V usage is TRBV21-1 and J usage is TRBJ2-2; the DNA was not compared with TRBD2, the D call given in the table. TRBV21-1 is a pseudogene segment. This CDR3 has 16 residues. In nucleotides, the CDR3 is TGTGCCAGCAGCAAAGTGCGGGCTAGCGGCACCGGGGAGCTGTTTTTT. The encoded protein is CASSKVRASGTGELFF.

This clonotype has only one observation. This chain joins TRBV7-8 and TRBJ2-1; D might be TRBD1 (5 bases). V gave up 5 bases and J gave up 9 bases, with 20 bases separating them. The CDR3 runs to 15 residues. Germline CDR1 reads SGHVS; CDR2 reads FQNEAQ. CDR3 nucleotides: TGTGCCAGCAGCGAAACAAGGGGTGGGTTTGGTGAGCAGTTCTTC. It specifies CASSETRGGFGEQFF.

This clonotype has only a few counts. The chain recombines TRBV7-2 with TRBJ2-5; no definite D call. The DNA end is a closer match to TRBJ2-7, so the J assignment may be wrong. The CDR3 has 16 amino acids. Per the germline V gene, CDR1 is SGHTA and CDR2 is FQGNSA. Here the CDR3 reads CASSLPEWTAAYEQYF. CDR3 bases: TGTGCCAGCAGCTTACCCGAGTGGACGGCGGCTTACGAGCAGTACTTC.

The count of this clonotype is one. CDR3 in DNA: TGCGCCAGCAGCCAAGATACCAAGCGGGGGGACACTTACAATGAGCAGTTCTTC. It yields the protein CASSQDTKRGDTYNEQFF. V gene TRBV4-1 combines with J gene TRBJ2-1, with 9 bases lining up with TRBD2. V was pared by 0 bases and J by 4 bases, with 10 bases of the junction left unmatched. Per germline, CDR1 MGHRA and CDR2 YSYEKL. CDR3 size: 18 residues.

The genes are TRBV12-3 or TRBV12-4 and TRBJ2-7, with D tentatively TRBD2 (5 bases). The CDR3 length is 13 residues. The V end lost 7 bases, the J end lost 2 bases, and 12 bases lay between the germline ends. The CDR3 sequence: CASTRTSPYEQYF. The CDR3 bases are TGTGCCAGCACCCGAACTAGTCCCTACGAGCAGTACTTC.

This clonotype was recorded a few times. The genes are TRBV20-1 and TRBJ1-6; TRBD1 aligns across 9 bases. The CDR3 is made up of 16 amino acids. V was clipped by 4 bases and J by 12 bases; unmatched bases: 16. Germline assignment: CDR1 DFQATT and CDR2 SNEGSKA (reference sequence). CDR3 in DNA: TGCAGTGCTACCCATGGACAGGGGAGACTTTTTGGACCCCTCCACTTT. Protein: CSATHGQGRLFGPLHF.

The CDR3 DNA sequence: TGCGCCAGCAGCCAAGATGGAGGGGAAGGTGATACGCAGTATTTT. Protein product: CASSQDGGEGDTQYF. The chain uses TRBV4-3 and TRBJ2-3, with D possibly TRBD2 on 6 matching bases. Trimming cost V 0 bases and J 6 bases, with 13 bases left between them. There are 15 residues in the CDR3. Germline loops: CDR1 LGHNA, CDR2 YSLEER.

This clonotype was recorded at least ten times. This CDR3 is CASSSDRGGGELFF. In nucleotides, the CDR3 is TGCGCCAGCAGTTCGGACAGGGGAGGCGGGGAGCTGTTTTTT. V usage is TRBV5-1 and J usage is TRBJ2-2; 9 bases align to TRBD1. CDR3 size: 14 residues. Germline CDR1 reads SGHRS; CDR2 reads YFSETQ. J gave up 7 bases and V 5 bases, and 6 bases lay outside the gene matches. Drawing the rest from reference TRBV5-1 and TRBJ2-2, the complete variable domain is KAGVTQTPRYLIKTRGQQVTLSCSPISGHRSVSWYQQTPGQGLQFLFEYFSETQRNKGNFPGRFSGRQFSNSRSEMNVSTLELGDSALYLCASSSDRGGGELFFGEGSRLTVL.

The chain carries TRBV3-1 and TRBJ1-4; D is possibly TRBD1 (6 bases). Deletions cut 1 base from V and 11 bases from J, with 17 bases between. Germline V gene lookup returns CDR1 LGHDT and CDR2 YNNKEL (reference sequence). This CDR3 has 15 amino acids. The CDR3 DNA reads TGTGCCAGCAGCCAAGGCACGGCACAGGGAGGGAAACTGTTTTTT. Its protein product is CASSQGTAQGGKLFF.

V usage is TRBV7-9 and J usage is TRBJ1-4; possible D gene TRBD1, 5 bases. The V gene lost 1 base and the J gene lost 7 bases, with 10 bases spanning the gap. The CDR3 extends over 14 amino acids. Germline CDR1 is SEHNR and CDR2 is FQNEAQ (reference sequence). The CDR3 is CASSLVGHSEKLFF. As DNA, the CDR3 is TGTGCCAGCAGCTTAGTCGGACACAGTGAAAAACTGTTTTTT. The variable domain in full, with the rest retrieved from reference TRBV7-9 and TRBJ1-4, is DTGVSQNPRHKITKRGQNVTFRCDPISEHNRLYWYRQTLGQGPEFLTYFQNEAQLEKSRLLSDRFSAERPKGSFSTLEIQRTEQGDSAMYLCASSLVGHSEKLFFGSGTQLSVL.

This clonotype was recorded a few times. The chain joins TRBV3-1 to TRBJ2-7; D is perhaps TRBD2 (7 bases). This CDR3 is built from 15 residues. The germline V and J ends were trimmed by 5 bases and 6 bases, with 20 bases remaining between them. CDR1 and CDR2 from the germline V gene are LGHDT and YNNKEL (reference sequence). The CDR3 DNA sequence: TGTGCCAGCAGCAAGGGGGGGCCGACTAGTTCCGAGCAGTACTTC. It codes for CASSKGGPTSSEQYF.

In regard to this clonotype: A much larger clone differs by one base, so this may be a read error. The chain recombines TRBV5-8 with TRBJ2-1, with D perhaps TRBD2 (6 bases). The germline CDR1 and CDR2 sequences are SGHTS and YDEGEE. V was cut by 2 bases and J by 3 bases, with 9 bases left in between. This CDR3 contains 14 residues. The CDR3 spells CASSFGGNYNEQFF. The DNA of the CDR3 is TGTGCCAGCAGCTTTGGCGGGAACTACAATGAGCAGTTCTTC.

This clonotype occurred a few times. The chain joins TRBV28 to TRBJ2-4, with TRBD1 matching 8 bases. Germline V gene data show CDR1 as MDHEN and CDR2 as SYDVKM. V lost 6 bases to trimming and J lost 4 bases; unmatched junction nucleotides: 8. The CDR3 length is 15 residues. The DNA for the CDR3 is TGTGCCAGCAGCAAATCACAGGGGGGTAAAAACATTCAGTACTTC. Translating it yields CASSKSQGGKNIQYF.

This clonotype was seen at least ten times. This sequence joins TRBV2 and TRBJ1-6; no definite D call. CDR1 and CDR2 (germline): SNHLY, FYNNEI. Trimming removed 6 bases from V and 8 bases from J, with 11 bases in between. The CDR3 length is 13 residues. CDR3 sequence: CASRTGSYSPLHF. The CDR3 coding sequence is TGTGCCAGCAGGACGGGCAGTTATTCACCCCTCCACTTT. Complete variable domain (other parts from reference TRBV2 and TRBJ1-6): EPEVTQTPSHQVTQMGQEVILRCVPISNHLYFYWYRQILGQKVEFLVSFYNNEISEKSEIFDDQFSVERPDGSNFTLKIRSTKLEDSAMYFCASRTGSYSPLHFGNGTRLTVT.

This chain joins TRBV12-3 or TRBV12-4 and TRBJ1-3; D gene uncertain. This CDR3 has 12 residues. The germline V and J ends were trimmed by 5 bases and 9 bases, with 11 bases remaining between them. CDR3 amino acids: CASSPHPSTIYF. DNA for the CDR3: TGTGCCAGCAGTCCCCACCCGAGCACCATATATTTT.